The clone carrying this T cell receptor (beta chain) was detected ten times or more. What it recognizes is unknown. The data are from a study of prognosis after radiotherapy for stage I lung cancer. Looking at the study overall: The study deemed all of its non-small cell lung cancer patients medically inoperable. Distant metastasis occurred in several patients at a median of roughly 7 months after radiotherapy, while approximately 15 showed no significant progression.

There were no patients with prior chemotherapy, radiotherapy or other malignancies, and all were node-negative on CT and PET/CT. Study findings and constraints: It was in patients who developed distant metastases that Shannon entropy after stereotactic body radiation therapy was lower.

Two-round multiplex PCR amplified TCR beta CDR3 from genomic DNA. Round-one PCR had primers specific to each TRBV and TRBJ gene. In TCRdb, the multiplex PCR reads were re-called with MiXCR into one record per CDR3 protein. Here the sample spans about 14,000 distinct CDR3 sequences, about 57% being singletons. Looked up from germline, CDR1 is SGHKS and CDR2 is YYEKEE (reference sequence). Trimming took off 3 bases at V and 8 bases at J, with 14 bases between the two ends. This CDR3 region has 14 residues. The V and J genes are TRBV5-5 and TRBJ1-4; possibly TRBD1 for D (5 bases). This sequence originates from a donor aged 50 or older with non-small cell lung cancer. Here the sequenced sample was PBMCs, taken before or after stereotactic body radiation therapy (not recorded which). The CDR3 sequence: CASSSTVVDEKLFF. The CDR3 DNA is TGTGCCAGCAGCTCGACAGTTGTTGACGAAAAACTGTTTTTT. The full variable domain, with the rest looked up from reference TRBV5-5 and TRBJ1-4, is DAGVTQSPTHLIKTRGQQVTLRCSPISGHKSVSWYQQVLGQGPQFIFQYYEKEERGRGNFPDRFSARQFPNYSSELNVNALLLGDSALYLCASSSTVVDEKLFFGSGTQLSVL.